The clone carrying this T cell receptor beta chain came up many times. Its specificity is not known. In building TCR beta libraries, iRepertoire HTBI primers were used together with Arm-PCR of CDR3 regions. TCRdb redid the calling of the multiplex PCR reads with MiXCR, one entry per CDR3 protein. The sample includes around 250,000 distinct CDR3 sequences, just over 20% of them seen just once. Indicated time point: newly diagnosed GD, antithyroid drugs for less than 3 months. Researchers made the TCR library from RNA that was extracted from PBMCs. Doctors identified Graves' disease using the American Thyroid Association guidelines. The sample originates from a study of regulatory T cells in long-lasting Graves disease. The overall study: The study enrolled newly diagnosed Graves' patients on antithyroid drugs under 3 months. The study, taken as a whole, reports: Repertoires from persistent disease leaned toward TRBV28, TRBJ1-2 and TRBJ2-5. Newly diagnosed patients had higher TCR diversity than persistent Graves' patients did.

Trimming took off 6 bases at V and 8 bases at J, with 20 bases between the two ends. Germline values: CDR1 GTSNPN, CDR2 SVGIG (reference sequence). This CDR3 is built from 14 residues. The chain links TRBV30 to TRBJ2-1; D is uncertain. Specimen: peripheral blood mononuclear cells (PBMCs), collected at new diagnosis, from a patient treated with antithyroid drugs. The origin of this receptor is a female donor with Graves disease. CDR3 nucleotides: TGTGCCTGTCCTTTTGCGACCCATTCTGATGAGCAGTTCTTC. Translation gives CACPFATHSDEQFF.